The clone carrying this T cell receptor beta chain was detected many times. Antigen unknown. The record originates from a study of HIV-infected patients and healthy controls. Study-wide findings and caveats: Compared with healthy controls, HIV-infected patients showed less CDR3 sharing between individuals.

Follow-up blood was drawn about 14 weeks, roughly three months, after antiretroviral therapy began. Whole blood was used without fractionation, so all unsorted peripheral T cells were included. cDNA was made from approximately 500 ng RNA using alpha and beta constant primers. Alpha and beta chain libraries were made separately by chain-specific third strand synthesis with multiplexing indices. Priming off the SP2 site generated the second strand. MiXCR was run by TCRdb on the 5' RACE reads, yielding one entry per CDR3 protein. The repertoire holds fewer than 20,000 distinct CDR3 sequences, with under 9.5% as singletons. Germline loops: CDR1 MDHEN, CDR2 SYDVKM. The CDR3 is 16 residues long. V trimming: 4 bases; J trimming: 1 base; junction bases outside the gene matches: 9.

V and J are TRBV28 and TRBJ2-7; 8 nucleotides align to TRBD1. The source was blood, collected during antiretroviral therapy. The sequence came from an adult with HIV infection. The CDR3 region is CASSSTYRGKSYEQYF. CDR3 coding DNA: TGTGCCAGCAGTTCCACCTACAGGGGGAAGTCCTACGAGCAGTACTTC. Looking up the rest from reference TRBV28 and TRBJ2-7 gives the full variable domain: DVKVTQSSRYLVKRTGEKVFLECVQDMDHENMFWYRQDPGLGLRLIYFSYDVKMKEKGDIPEGYSVSREKKERFSLILESASTNQTSMYLCASSSTYRGKSYEQYFGPGTRLTVT.